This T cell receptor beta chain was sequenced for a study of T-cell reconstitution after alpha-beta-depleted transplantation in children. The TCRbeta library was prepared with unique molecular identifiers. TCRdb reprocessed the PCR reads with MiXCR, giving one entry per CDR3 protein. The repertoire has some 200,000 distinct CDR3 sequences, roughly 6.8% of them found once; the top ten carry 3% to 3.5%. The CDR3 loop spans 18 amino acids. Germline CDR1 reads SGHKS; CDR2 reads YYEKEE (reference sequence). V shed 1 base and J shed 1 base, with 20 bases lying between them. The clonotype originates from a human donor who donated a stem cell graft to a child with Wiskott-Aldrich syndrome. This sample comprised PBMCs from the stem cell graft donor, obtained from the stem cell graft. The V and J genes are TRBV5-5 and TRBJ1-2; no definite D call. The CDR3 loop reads CASSLLQAVIMGNYGYTF. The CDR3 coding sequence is TGTGCCAGCAGCTTGTTGCAGGCCGTAATTATGGGTAACTATGGCTACACCTTC.